This T cell receptor beta chain was sequenced for a study of T cell responses to AZD1222 COVID-19 vaccine. Whole-study findings and limits: Repertoire sampling happened only post peak T cell response. Most donors were white British, females outnumbered males, and clonal diversity was possibly underestimated.

To note about this clone: What it recognizes is unknown.

Assay used: immunoSEQ multiplex PCR; TCRdb lists only in-frame clones, some missing. The sample consists of some 140,000 clones, approximately 93% of them appearing once. The V end was cut by 3 bases, the J end by 4 bases, with 8 bases between. This CDR3 has 13 amino acids. The rearrangement uses TRBV12-3 or TRBV12-4 and TRBJ2-3; D gene unclear. Sequencing was performed on peripheral blood, taken on day 0 of AZD1222 vaccination. The receptor was isolated from an adult in good health. The CDR3: CASSLVVADTQYF. DNA for the CDR3: TGTGCCAGCAGTTTGGTGGTGGCAGATACGCAGTATTTT.